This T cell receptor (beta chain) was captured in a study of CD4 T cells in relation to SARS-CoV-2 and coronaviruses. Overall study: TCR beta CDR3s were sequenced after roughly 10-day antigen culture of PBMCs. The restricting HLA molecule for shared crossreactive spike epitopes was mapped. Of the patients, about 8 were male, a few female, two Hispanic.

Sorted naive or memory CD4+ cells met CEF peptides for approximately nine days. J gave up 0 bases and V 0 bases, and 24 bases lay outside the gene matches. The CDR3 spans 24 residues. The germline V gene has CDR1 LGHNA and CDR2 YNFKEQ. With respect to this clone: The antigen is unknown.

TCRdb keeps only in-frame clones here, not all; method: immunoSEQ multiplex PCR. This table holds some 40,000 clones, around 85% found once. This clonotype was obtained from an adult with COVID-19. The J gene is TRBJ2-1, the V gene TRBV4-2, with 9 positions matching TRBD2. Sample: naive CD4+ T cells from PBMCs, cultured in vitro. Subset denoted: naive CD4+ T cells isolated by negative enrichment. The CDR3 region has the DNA TGTGCCAGCAGCCAAGATTGGAACCGTCCGAGCGGGAGGCCAACTGACATCTCCTACAATGAGCAGTTCTTC. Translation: CASSQDWNRPSGRPTDISYNEQFF.